These T cell receptor beta chains were read from a single sample in a study of T cell repertoires in cytomegalovirus infection. TCRdb redid the calling of the reads with MiXCR, one entry per CDR3 protein. The table records around 740,000 distinct CDR3 sequences, 35% of them present only once. Sequenced: PBMCs. The receptors were sampled from a human donor in good health (CMV status not recorded). Some clones in this sample may be carry-over from other donors' samples. Each CDR3 is given with its conserved first and last residue. Fields, in order: clone size, D gene, CDR3 length, J gene, V gene, CDR3 protein, CDR3 DNA. A D gene is named only where the DNA matches it firmly. Size is stated for part of the rows, as once, few or many counts, or as a class when the clone is expanded.

abundance: many
d_gene: -
len: 14
j_gene: TRBJ1-1
v_gene: TRBV7-9
CDR3aa: CASSFRGRDTEAFF
CDR3nt: TGTGCCAGCAGCTTCAGGGGTAGGGACACTGAAGCTTTCTTT

abundance: -
d_gene: -
len: 15
j_gene: TRBJ1-2
v_gene: TRBV12-3/TRBV12-4
CDR3aa: CASTPNPPHGVGYTF
CDR3nt: TGTGCCAGCACCCCCAACCCCCCACATGGAGTCGGCTACACCTTC

abundance: few
d_gene: -
len: 16
j_gene: TRBJ1-5
v_gene: TRBV6-2/TRBV6-3
CDR3aa: CASRGRVRGSNQPQHF
CDR3nt: TGTGCCAGCAGGGGGCGCGTAAGGGGTTCTAATCAGCCCCAGCATTTT

abundance: -
d_gene: TRBD2
len: 16
j_gene: TRBJ2-1
v_gene: TRBV6-2/TRBV6-3
CDR3aa: CASSYSRLAGSDEQFF
CDR3nt: TGTGCCAGCAGTTACTCCCGACTAGCGGGATCAGACGAGCAGTTCTTC

abundance: -
d_gene: -
len: 13
j_gene: TRBJ1-1
v_gene: TRBV7-6
CDR3aa: CASSPRPGAEAFF
CDR3nt: TGTGCCAGCTCTCCCCGTCCGGGAGCTGAAGCTTTCTTT

abundance: -
d_gene: TRBD2
len: 19
j_gene: TRBJ2-4
v_gene: TRBV6-6
CDR3aa: CASSFLAIRVSGGQNIQYF
CDR3nt: TGTGCCAGCAGTTTCCTAGCGATTCGGGTCAGCGGGGGCCAAAACATTCAGTACTTC

abundance: -
d_gene: -
len: 16
j_gene: TRBJ1-1
v_gene: TRBV6-2/TRBV6-3
CDR3aa: CASSYSRGGEITEAFF
CDR3nt: TGTGCCAGCAGTTACTCTCGGGGGGGAGAGATAACTGAAGCTTTCTTT

abundance: few
d_gene: -
len: 15
j_gene: TRBJ2-2
v_gene: TRBV28
CDR3aa: CASSSDRDYTGELFF
CDR3nt: TGTGCCAGCAGTTCTGACAGAGATTACACCGGGGAGCTGTTTTTT

abundance: -
d_gene: -
len: 14
j_gene: TRBJ2-7
v_gene: TRBV19
CDR3aa: CASGPGGAAYEQYF
CDR3nt: TGTGCCAGTGGCCCCGGCGGGGCGGCCTACGAGCAGTACTTC

abundance: few
d_gene: -
len: 13
j_gene: TRBJ2-1
v_gene: TRBV27
CDR3aa: CASISKTGDEQFF
CDR3nt: TGTGCCAGCATTTCTAAAACGGGTGATGAGCAGTTCTTC

abundance: few
d_gene: TRBD1
len: 16
j_gene: TRBJ1-5
v_gene: TRBV10-2
CDR3aa: CASSEFLRDRDQPQHF
CDR3nt: TGCGCCAGCAGTGAGTTTCTCCGGGACAGGGATCAGCCCCAGCATTTT